This TCR beta chain was identified in a study of spatial heterogeneity in lung cancer. Study findings and constraints: One measure, the expanded intratumoral alpha and beta TCR count, tracked tumor mutation counts.

This clonotype was found many times. The antigen is undetermined. TCRdb called the 5' RACE reads again in MiXCR, with one record for every CDR3 protein. The sample yields around 23,000 distinct CDR3 sequences, under 8% seen once. The germline CDR1 and CDR2 sequences are SNHLY and FYNNEI. The CDR3 is 15 residues long. The germline V and J ends were trimmed by 3 bases and 8 bases, with 20 bases remaining between them. Time point meaning: sample taken at primary tumor resection. The source is a male donor with early-stage non-small cell lung cancer. V is TRBV2 and J is TRBJ2-7; the D gene is possibly TRBD1 (6 bases). Sequenced here: lung tumor tissue, sampled at surgery. CDR3 DNA sequence: TGTGCCAGCAGTGAGTGCGCGGACAGCCCGTGTAAGCAGTACTTC. Translation gives CASSECADSPCKQYF.